This T cell receptor (beta chain) was captured by sequencing in a study of Ad26.COV2.S vaccination and SARS-CoV-2 variants (dated by TCRdb to the early 2020s). About the investigation overall: Donors in the vaccine arm were drawn from COV1001, a phase I-IIa trial of Ad26.COV2.S in healthy adults that was multicentre, randomized, double-blind and placebo-controlled. Ad26.COV2.S was given intramuscularly at 5x10^10 or 1x10^11 viral particles, as a single shot or as two shots 56 days apart. TCRbeta repertoire sequencing was used to assess the specificity and breadth of SARS-CoV-2-reactive T cell receptors after Ad26.COV2.S vaccination. A total of around 32 samples were included in the TCR-sequenced set, comprising approximately 20 Ad26.COV2.S vaccine recipients, 5 placebo recipients and 8 SARS-CoV-2 convalescent individuals. Trial participants were randomized into five groups of five, in which low-dose or high-dose Ad26.COV2.S was given once or twice, or placebo was given on both occasions. Investigators remained blinded to trial group allocation during experiments and outcome assessment. The study at large found these results: After vaccination, spike-specific CD8+ and CD4+ T cell responses were reported to show substantial breadth. It was noted by the authors that total T cell responses may have been underestimated by the TCR breadth and depth analyses. Ad26.COV2.S recipients had higher spike-specific TCR breadth than placebo recipients (P = 0.0014). The study lacked the statistical power to compare responses across vaccine doses or regimens. Non-spike TCR breadth was comparable between vaccine and placebo recipients, consistent with the vaccine containing only spike.

Interpreted using the paper, the treatment or condition label stands for: around 19 received Ad26.COV2.S at low or high dose, single or two shots; 5 received placebo; per-sample allocation not given. Repertoires of vaccine and placebo recipients were sequenced from samples collected on day 63 after the first injection. In Cohort 1b, about two dozen adults aged 18-55 years were enrolled at a single site in Boston, USA, between 29 July and 7 August 2020. Ad26.COV2.S consisted of a replication-incompetent adenovirus type 26 vector by which a prefusion-stabilized SARS-CoV-2 spike protein from the original Wuhan strain was expressed. Taken from cysteine to phenylalanine, the CDR3 has 14 residues. CDR3 DNA is the only sequence kept; it has 42 bases, read in frame from the first base. The junction shows trimming of 5 bases on V and 5 bases on J, and the gene matches do not reach 6 bases of it. The germline V gene gives CDR1 as MNHEY and CDR2 as SVGAGI.

Regarding this clone: The antigen it binds to is not known. No much larger clone is present one base from it, and per-base qualities are unavailable.

TCRbeta CDR3 regions were sequenced with the immunoSEQ Assay. After extraction, genomic DNA underwent amplification by bias-controlled multiplex PCR, followed by high-throughput sequencing. Per the original workflow: To quantify the absolute abundance of every unique TCRbeta CDR3 region, sequences were collapsed and filtered. Usable DNA was measured by amplifying reference genes present in all nucleated cells, and TCRbeta template counts were normalized to that usable DNA to estimate T cell fraction. Repertoire TCRs were annotated as SARS-CoV-2-specific when V gene, CDR3 amino acid sequence and J gene were exactly matched to a known reactive TCR set. The reference SARS-CoV-2 TCR set was derived from MIRA and filtered for enrichment in COVID-19-positive ImmuneCODE repertoires, a step that removed public or cross-reactive TCRs. Drawing on the MIRA antigens, annotated TCRs were analysed further at the level of specific ORF or position within ORF. Depth was the summed frequency of annotated unique rearrangements, while breadth was defined as annotated unique rearrangements over total unique productive rearrangements. Two-sided Wilcoxon rank-sum tests were applied when comparing TCR breadth between groups. TCRdb's version of the immuneACCESS table is confined to in-frame rearrangements and falls short of the full clone set. An unresolved V gene accounts for under half of the shortfall where checked; the remainder is of unknown origin. V, J and clone size reflect that table, while D and trimming were determined from the DNA. The sample table records about 350,000 clones; roughly nine tenths of these occur just once. Around 6.6% of the sample rests with the top ten.

The source of this sequence is a person aged 18 to 65 who received the Ad26.COV2.S COVID-19 vaccine or a placebo. The sequencing used peripheral blood, collected in a trial of Ad26.COV2.S vaccine versus placebo. The V and J segments used are TRBV6-5 and TRBJ2-5; the junction holds 9 bases that match TRBD1. CDR3 loop: CASSIDRGTETQYF. The DNA reads as follows: TGTGCCAGCAGTATAGACAGGGGGACGGAGACCCAGTACTTC.